Each of the 15 T cell receptor beta chains below was sequenced from the same sample in a study of CD8 T cells in Susac syndrome. Reverse transcription of 0.5 to 1 ug RNA used random hexamers. TCRdb fed the immunoSEQ multiplex PCR reads into MiXCR, producing one record per CDR3 protein. The sample has roughly 180,000 distinct CDR3 sequences; 90% to 95% are singletons. Sequenced sample: CD4+ T cells from PBMCs. These receptors were collected from a human donor with multiple sclerosis.

The chain links TRBV20-1 to TRBJ1-2, with D perhaps matching TRBD1 (5 bases). The CDR3 is made up of 15 amino acids. V was shortened by 5 bases and J by 8 bases, with 24 bases between the two germline ends. The germline CDR1 and CDR2 sequences are DFQATT and SNEGSKA (reference sequence). CDR3 sequence: CSASKDATDSRGYTF. CDR3 in DNA: TGCAGTGCTTCCAAAGACGCGACAGACTCTCGGGGCTACACCTTC.

The V gene is TRBV2, the J gene TRBJ2-1; 9 bases align to TRBD2. Germline CDR1 reads SNHLY; CDR2 reads FYNNEI. V trimming: 11 bases; J trimming: 7 bases; junction bases outside the gene matches: 9. CDR3 length: 13 amino acids. This chain's CDR3 is CARGLAGLNEQFF. CDR3 DNA sequence: TGTGCCCGCGGCCTAGCGGGACTGAATGAGCAGTTCTTC.

Here the CDR3 reads CASNLGGTTLQETQYF. Here the CDR3 DNA reads TGTGCCAGCAACCTAGGGGGTACTACCCTCCAAGAGACCCAGTACTTC. This rearrangement joins TRBV11-2 to TRBJ2-5; the D gene is possibly TRBD1 (6 bases). The CDR3 contains 16 residues. Trimming shortened V by 7 bases and J by 1 base, and 19 bases separated the two germline ends. Germline CDR1 and CDR2: SGHAT and FQNNGV.

The chain has TRBV7-2 and TRBJ2-1; 8 bases fit TRBD1. Unmatched junction bases numbered 5, after V lost 1 base and J lost 3 bases. Germline V CDR1 and CDR2: SGHTA, FQGNSA. The CDR3 extends over 16 amino acids. The CDR3 spells CASSLGTGTGYNEQFF. The CDR3 DNA follows: TGTGCCAGCAGCTTAGGTACCGGGACAGGCTACAATGAGCAGTTCTTC.

CDR3 protein: CASSFGPGSNEQFF. The CDR3 DNA is TGCGCCAGCAGCTTCGGACCGGGGAGCAATGAGCAGTTCTTC. J is TRBJ2-1 and V is TRBV5-1, with D perhaps TRBD2 (5 bases). This CDR3 spans 14 amino acids. The germline V gene has CDR1 SGHRS and CDR2 YFSETQ. Trimming pared 2 bases from V and 6 bases from J, leaving 12 bases between. The variable domain in full, with the rest retrieved from reference TRBV5-1 and TRBJ2-1, is KAGVTQTPRYLIKTRGQQVTLSCSPISGHRSVSWYQQTPGQGLQFLFEYFSETQRNKGNFPGRFSGRQFSNSRSEMNVSTLELGDSALYLCASSFGPGSNEQFFGPGTRLTVL.

This clonotype was counted between two and nine times. CDR3 loop: CASRGTDAVYEQYF. The DNA for the CDR3 is TGTGCCAGCAGAGGGACAGATGCCGTCTACGAGCAGTACTTC. The V gene is TRBV27, the J gene TRBJ2-7; 7 positions agree with TRBD1. The CDR3 is 14 amino acids. Germline CDR1 is MNHEY and CDR2 is SMNVEV (reference sequence). The J segment lost 3 bases and the V segment lost 6 bases, leaving 8 bases of the junction unmatched.

In this sample, this clonotype turned up once. The chain joins TRBV5-1 to TRBJ1-1, with D unclear. The CDR3 has 13 residues. With 3 bases removed from V and 1 base from J, the gap between germline ends came to 7 bases. CDR1 is SGHRS, CDR2 YFSETQ, per germline. CDR3 region: CASSWSENTEAFF. The CDR3 region has the DNA TGCGCCAGCAGCTGGTCAGAGAACACTGAAGCTTTCTTT.

This chain links TRBV5-4 with TRBJ2-7; D is possibly TRBD1 or TRBD2 (5 bases each). Germline CDR1 is SGHNT and CDR2 is YYREEE (reference sequence). V lost 3 bases and J lost 5, with 21 bases in between. The CDR3 is made up of 16 amino acids. The CDR3 loop is CASSSNRDPHYHEQYF. The CDR3 region has the DNA TGTGCCAGCAGCTCTAACCGGGACCCCCATTATCACGAGCAGTACTTC.

J is TRBJ2-3 and V is TRBV5-4; a weak D match, TRBD2 (6 bases). Germline lookup yields CDR1 SGHNT and CDR2 YYREEE (reference sequence). Trimming took 4 bases from V and 5 from J, leaving 14 bases between them. This CDR3 is 14 amino acids long. CDR3 nucleotide sequence: TGTGCCAGCAGCCTGAGGGGCGGGGAAGATACGCAGTATTTT. Translated: CASSLRGGEDTQYF.

J is TRBJ1-5 and V is TRBV3-1; no reliable D call. The CDR3 loop spans 13 amino acids. Germline V lookup: CDR1 LGHDT, CDR2 YNNKEL (reference sequence). The ends were cut back, 0 bases at V and 7 bases at J, with 7 bases in the middle. The CDR3 region has the DNA TGTGCCAGCAGCCAAGATCGCGGGCAGCCCCAGCATTTT. Protein: CASSQDRGQPQHF.

The count of this clonotype is one. The rearrangement joins TRBV7-2 to TRBJ2-5, with D possibly being TRBD2 (5 bases). Trimming took 4 bases from V and 7 from J, leaving 10 bases between them. The CDR3 has 12 residues. CDR1 SGHTA and CDR2 FQGNSA come from the germline V gene. The CDR3: CASSYDAGTQYF. The DNA for the CDR3 is TGTGCCAGCAGCTACGACGCGGGGACCCAGTACTTC. Filled out from reference TRBV7-2 and TRBJ2-5, the complete variable domain reads GAGVSQSPSNKVTEKGKDVELRCDPISGHTALYWYRQSLGQGLEFLIYFQGNSAPDKSGLPSDRFSAERTGGSVSTLTIQRTQQEDSAVYLCASSYDAGTQYFGPGTRLLVL.

This sequence joins TRBV7-2 and TRBJ2-5; 12 bases fit TRBD2. Germline V gives CDR1 SGHTA, CDR2 FQGNSA. V gave up 5 bases and J gave up 3 bases; unmatched junction bases: 1. CDR3 length: 14 amino acids. The DNA for the CDR3 is TGTGCCAGCAGCCGGACTAGCGGGAAAGAGACCCAGTACTTC. Translating it yields CASSRTSGKETQYF.

The rearrangement uses TRBV7-2 and TRBJ1-2; 7 nucleotides match TRBD1. The CDR3 is 14 amino acids. V trimming: 5 bases; J trimming: 8 bases; junction bases outside the gene matches: 11. Germline lookup yields CDR1 SGHTA and CDR2 FQGNSA. For the CDR3, the DNA is TGTGCCAGCAGCCCTGAAGTAAGGGGACAGGGCTACACCTTC. Translation gives CASSPEVRGQGYTF.

The V gene is TRBV28, the J gene TRBJ2-1, with D uncertain. The germline V and J ends were trimmed by 1 base and 7 bases, with 8 bases remaining between them. The CDR3 runs to 13 residues. The germline gives CDR1 MDHEN, CDR2 SYDVKM. Here the CDR3 DNA reads TGTGCCAGCAGTTTATTCGGACCTAATGAGCAGTTCTTC. Its translation: CASSLFGPNEQFF.

The chain has TRBV7-8 and TRBJ2-7, with 8 bases identical to TRBD1. After removal of 5 bases from V and 2 bases from J, the junction contained 8 bases not matched to a gene. This CDR3 contains 15 residues. In germline, CDR1 is SGHVS, CDR2 FQNEAQ. This CDR3 reads CASSPLGQGTYEQYF. CDR3 nucleotides: TGTGCCAGCAGCCCACTTGGACAGGGAACCTACGAGCAGTACTTC.